The present T cell receptor (beta chain) was sequenced within a study of blood T cells in healthy people across ages. Study-wide background: In model experiments, template switching was able to capture about one barcoded beta molecule for every two T cells that were present.

A sample-barcoded 5' primer and a J-beta primer mix were used in a second PCR of roughly 6 to 11 cycles. TCRdb processed the 5' RACE reads anew with MiXCR; each CDR3 protein has one entry. In the table there are 650,000 or so distinct CDR3 sequences, around 50% of which are singletons. Findings and limits, study-wide: Significant beta diversity loss was already apparent by age around 36, declining roughly linearly.

Points on this clonotype: Its antigen is not identified. A junction boundary mismatches the germline segment, possibly from a read error.

Germline V gene data show CDR1 as SSHAT and CDR2 as FNYEAQ (reference sequence). The CDR3 contains 13 residues. Sequenced material: blood. The sequence derives from a woman over 75 in good health. J is TRBJ2-5 and V is TRBV7-7; TRBD1 or TRBD2 may be the D gene (6 bases each). Written as DNA, the CDR3 is TGTGCTAGCAGTGGAGGGGGGCAAGAGACCCAGTACTTC. Translation: CASSGGGQETQYF. Variable domain in full (rest from reference TRBV7-7 and TRBJ2-5): GAGVSQSPRYKVTKRGQDVTLRCDPISSHATLYWYQQALGQGPEFLTYFNYEAQPDKSGLPSDRFSAERPEGSISTLTIQRTEQRDSAMYRCASSGGGQETQYFGPGTRLLVL.